The 30 T cell receptor beta chains in this list originate from one sample, sequenced in a study of cytomegalovirus exposure and HLA in healthy donors. Primers for the PCR totalled 60 Vbeta and 13 Jbeta. Measured with immunoSEQ multiplex PCR; TCRdb has only the in-frame clones, and not every one. Of 150,000 to 200,000 clones in the sample, about 70% were seen once. Sequencing used PBMCs. The source of these receptors is a male donor in good health and CMV-seronegative.

The J gene is TRBJ2-1, the V gene TRBV6-5; D perhaps matches TRBD2 (6 bases). With 4 bases removed from V and 3 bases from J, the gap between germline ends came to 13 bases. The CDR3 consists of 15 residues. Germline-derived CDR1 and CDR2 are MNHEY and SVGAGI. In DNA, the CDR3 is TGTGCCAGCAGTTCTGGCGGGGCGAACTACAATGAGCAGTTCTTC. It encodes CASSSGGANYNEQFF.

The J gene is TRBJ1-5, the V gene TRBV21-1; the DNA was not compared with TRBD1, the D call given in the table. TRBV21-1 is designated a pseudogene. The CDR3 has 17 amino acids. The CDR3, as DNA: TGTGCCAGCAGCACAAGCAGGGATATATATAGCAATCAGCCCCAGCATTTT. It codes for CASSTSRDIYSNQPQHF.

This clone was recorded a few times. This chain joins TRBV5-1 and TRBJ2-1; 10 bases line up with TRBD2. CDR1 is SGHRS and CDR2 is YFSETQ in the germline V gene. The V segment lost 1 base and the J segment 1 base; nucleotides outside the gene matches: 8. The CDR3 spans 18 residues. The CDR3 coding sequence is TGCGCCAGCAGCTTGAGAGTAACTAGCGGGGAATCCTACAATGAGCAGTTCTTC. Protein: CASSLRVTSGESYNEQFF.

This sequence joins TRBV5-1 and TRBJ2-2; TRBD1 matches 9 bases. The CDR3 is made up of 14 amino acids. The V segment lost 6 bases and the J segment 3 bases; nucleotides outside the gene matches: 3. Germline assignment: CDR1 SGHRS and CDR2 YFSETQ. For the CDR3, the DNA is TGCGCCAGCACCCGGACAGGGGACACCGGGGAGCTGTTTTTT. Its protein product is CASTRTGDTGELFF.

The J gene is TRBJ2-2, the V gene TRBV5-1; TRBD1 matches 9 bases. Germline CDR1 and CDR2: SGHRS and YFSETQ. The CDR3 runs 18 residues. The V and J ends lost 0 bases and 2 bases, in that order; junction bases with no gene match: 8. CDR3 DNA sequence: TGCGCCAGCAGCTTGGTCGTTGGGACAGGGACTAACACCGGGGAGCTGTTTTTT. It is translated as CASSLVVGTGTNTGELFF.

This clone has a handful of counts. J is TRBJ2-3 and V is TRBV7-9, with D perhaps TRBD1 (6 bases). Germline CDR1 and CDR2: SEHNR and FQNEAQ (reference sequence). Trimming took 0 bases from V and 5 from J, leaving 12 bases between them. This CDR3 region has 15 residues. The CDR3 loop reads CASSLALTGKDTQYF. CDR3 DNA sequence: TGTGCCAGCAGCTTAGCGCTCACAGGGAAAGATACGCAGTATTTT.

V gene TRBV27 combines with J gene TRBJ2-7; D is perhaps TRBD1 (5 bases). This CDR3 has 14 amino acids. V was clipped by 7 bases and J by 0 bases, with 13 bases between them. The germline V gene has CDR1 MNHEY and CDR2 SMNVEV (reference sequence). CDR3 DNA sequence: TGTGCCAGCAACTCAGGGTGGGGCTCCTACGAGCAGTACTTC. Its protein product is CASNSGWGSYEQYF.

This clone has just one count. The chain uses TRBV19 and TRBJ2-5, with 12 bases fitting TRBD2. Germline V lookup: CDR1 LNHDA, CDR2 SQIVND (reference sequence). This CDR3 contains 17 residues. The trim removed 3 bases at V and 7 bases at J, leaving 12 bases unmatched. The CDR3 here is CASSMPGLAGPAGTQYF. CDR3 coding DNA: TGTGCCAGTAGTATGCCAGGACTAGCGGGGCCGGCGGGGACCCAGTACTTC. The full variable domain, in which reference TRBV19 and TRBJ2-5 provide the parts outside the CDR3, is DGGITQSPKYLFRKEGQNVTLSCEQNLNHDAMYWYRQDPGQGLRLIYYSQIVNDFQKGDIAEGYSVSREKKESFPLTVTSAQKNPTAFYLCASSMPGLAGPAGTQYFGPGTRLLVL.

This sequence joins TRBV9 and TRBJ1-1; no clear D gene. The CDR3 sequence is 15 residues long. V was shortened by 3 bases and J by 0 bases, with 12 bases between the two germline ends. The germline V gene encodes CDR1 SGDLS and CDR2 YYNGEE. The CDR3, as DNA: TGTGCCAGCAGCGGGATTAGCTCCTTGAACACTGAAGCTTTCTTT. Its protein product is CASSGISSLNTEAFF.

The chain links TRBV5-1 to TRBJ1-4; 7 positions agree with TRBD1. Germline trimming cut 5 bases from V and 4 bases from J; bases unmatched to any gene: 5. Germline V lookup: CDR1 SGHRS, CDR2 YFSETQ. The CDR3 sequence is 14 residues long. The CDR3 nucleotides read TGCGCCAGCAGACCGACAGGGCGTAATGAAAAACTGTTTTTT. Protein: CASRPTGRNEKLFF.

This clone was seen more than once but under ten times. This chain uses TRBV6-5 with TRBJ1-3, with 7 bases that match TRBD1. Germline assignment: CDR1 MNHEY and CDR2 SVGAGI. With 6 bases clipped from V and 1 base from J, the junction kept 6 bases outside the gene matches. The CDR3 is 15 amino acids. CDR3 loop: CASSQQGVSGNTIYF. The CDR3 DNA reads TGTGCCAGCAGCCAGCAGGGGGTATCTGGAAACACCATATATTTT.

The chain employs TRBV20-1 and TRBJ2-1; D is possibly TRBD1 (5 bases). V was cut by 6 bases and J by 7 bases, with 10 bases left in between. Looked up from germline, CDR1 is DFQATT and CDR2 is SNEGSKA (reference sequence). The CDR3 has 11 residues. Here the CDR3 DNA reads TGCAGTGCCTCGAACAGGAATGAGCAGTTCTTC. Encoded protein: CSASNRNEQFF.

A note on this clone: This CDR3 is also generated by other DNA sequences in the sample. The rearrangement uses TRBV5-4 and TRBJ1-2, with D possibly being TRBD1 (6 bases). Germline V gene sequence: CDR1 SGHNT, CDR2 YYREEE (reference sequence). The CDR3 runs to 13 residues. V was pared by 4 bases and J by 2 bases, with 9 bases between. This CDR3 is CASSPDRNYGYTF. CDR3 coding DNA: TGTGCCAGCAGCCCGGACAGAAACTATGGCTACACCTTC.

The CDR3 spells CASSPPTGTDYGYTF. The CDR3 DNA reads as TGTGCCAGCTCACCACCGACAGGGACGGATTATGGCTACACCTTC. V and J are TRBV18 and TRBJ1-2, with TRBD1 identical over 7 bases. V trimming: 0 bases; J trimming: 5 bases; junction bases outside the gene matches: 6. Germline V lookup: CDR1 KGHSH, CDR2 LQKENI. The CDR3 has 15 residues. Full variable domain (remainder filled in from reference TRBV18 and TRBJ1-2): NAGVMQNPRHLVRRRGQEARLRCSPMKGHSHVYWYRQLPEEGLKFMVYLQKENIIDESGMPKERFSAEFPKEGPSILRIQQVVRGDSAAYFCASSPPTGTDYGYTFGSGTRLTVV.

This clone was detected only once. J is TRBJ1-4 and V is TRBV5-1; TRBD1 aligns across 10 bases. The length of the CDR3 is 16 residues. J gave up 0 bases and V 3 bases, and 2 bases lay outside the gene matches. Germline lookup yields CDR1 SGHRS and CDR2 YFSETQ. The CDR3: CASSSGTGATNEKLFF. CDR3 bases: TGCGCCAGCAGCTCCGGGACAGGGGCAACTAATGAAAAACTGTTTTTT.

V gene TRBV5-6 combines with J gene TRBJ1-4; 7 bases fit TRBD1. Germline CDR1 SGHDT, CDR2 YYEEEE. The CDR3 spans 15 residues. V shed 3 bases, J shed 4 bases, and the junction held 6 bases outside the gene matches. In DNA form, the CDR3 reads TGTGCCAGCAGCTCACCGGGACAGAGTAATGAAAAACTGTTTTTT. It encodes CASSSPGQSNEKLFF.

This chain joins TRBV19 and TRBJ2-7; tentatively, D is TRBD1 (6 bases). V shed 1 base and J shed 0 bases, with 10 bases lying between them. The CDR3 consists of 15 residues. Germline CDR1 and CDR2: LNHDA and SQIVND (reference sequence). The CDR3 DNA is TGTGCCAGTAGTATAGGGGGGACAAGCTCCTACGAGCAGTACTTC. Translated, it gives CASSIGGTSSYEQYF.

The genes are TRBV5-1 and TRBJ1-1; perhaps TRBD1 as D (5 bases). V lost 5 bases and J lost 3, with 11 bases in between. The CDR3 totals 13 residues. Germline V gene data show CDR1 as SGHRS and CDR2 as YFSETQ. In DNA, the CDR3 is TGCGCCAGCAGTACTGAAGGGGACACTGAAGCTTTCTTT. Its translation is CASSTEGDTEAFF.

V gene TRBV15 combines with J gene TRBJ2-1, with TRBD1 matching 7 bases. J lost 0 bases, V lost 5 bases, and 1 base had no gene match. Per the germline V gene, CDR1 is LNHNV and CDR2 is YYDKDF (reference sequence). The CDR3 length is 14 residues. CDR3 protein: CATSDRDSYNEQFF. The CDR3 DNA reads as TGTGCCACCAGCGACAGGGACTCCTACAATGAGCAGTTCTTC.

The chain employs TRBV29-1 and TRBJ2-1; D is undetermined. CDR1 and CDR2 from the germline V gene are SQVTM and ANQGSEA. Trimming left V 7 bases short and J 3 bases short, with 4 bases between. There are 10 residues in the CDR3. The CDR3 sequence: CSGGYNEQFF. For the CDR3, the DNA is TGCAGCGGCGGCTACAATGAGCAGTTCTTC.

The CDR3 is CASSVRTGAYEQYF. CDR3 in DNA: TGTGCCAGCAGCGTTAGGACAGGGGCTTACGAGCAGTACTTC. V gene TRBV6-5 combines with J gene TRBJ2-7; TRBD1 aligns across 9 bases. CDR1 MNHEY and CDR2 SVGAGI come from the germline V gene. J lost 4 bases, V lost 6 bases, and 7 bases had no gene match. The CDR3 has 14 amino acids.

The chain has TRBV5-1 and TRBJ2-5, with D possibly matching TRBD1 (6 bases). The germline gives CDR1 SGHRS, CDR2 YFSETQ. Trimming removed 4 bases at V and 1 base at J, with 11 bases between. The CDR3 covers 14 residues. In DNA form, the CDR3 reads TGCGCCAGCAGCGCACAGGGCGCCCAAGAGACCCAGTACTTC. Translating it yields CASSAQGAQETQYF.

This chain joins TRBV29-1 and TRBJ2-7, with 8 bases identical to TRBD1. This CDR3 contains 12 residues. The ends lost 7 bases at V and 0 bases at J; junction bases unmatched: 2. CDR1 is SQVTM, CDR2 ANQGSEA, per germline. CDR3 nucleotide sequence: TGCAGCGGACAGGGGTCCTCCTACGAGCAGTACTTC. It translates to CSGQGSSYEQYF.

The genes are TRBV5-6 and TRBJ1-1; TRBD1 agrees at 8 bases. CDR1 is SGHDT, CDR2 YYEEEE, per germline. The V and J ends lost 4 bases and 0 bases, in that order; junction bases with no gene match: 11. The CDR3 sequence is 17 residues long. DNA of the CDR3: TGTGCCAGCAGCCCACCGGGACAGGTGAGAGTGAACACTGAAGCTTTCTTT. It encodes CASSPPGQVRVNTEAFF.

The chain couples TRBV2 to TRBJ2-1, with 11 bases lining up with TRBD2. The CDR3 has 15 residues. V was clipped by 6 bases and J by 5 bases; unmatched bases: 6. Per the germline V gene, CDR1 is SNHLY and CDR2 is FYNNEI. The CDR3 region is CASRVGTSGNNEQFF. The DNA for the CDR3 is TGTGCCAGCAGAGTCGGGACTAGCGGTAACAATGAGCAGTTCTTC.

The chain has TRBV6-5 and TRBJ1-2; the D gene is possibly TRBD1 (5 bases). V lost 0 bases and J 6 bases, leaving 8 bases between the germline ends. The CDR3 has 13 residues. Germline loops: CDR1 MNHEY, CDR2 SVGAGI. In DNA, the CDR3 is TGTGCCAGCAGTTACTCAGGGGTCGATGGCTACACCTTC. The encoded protein is CASSYSGVDGYTF.

The chain joins TRBV30 to TRBJ1-2; tentatively, D is TRBD1 (5 bases). Germline CDR1 GTSNPN, CDR2 SVGIG (reference sequence). Trimming took off 3 bases at V and 2 bases at J, with 25 bases between the two ends. This CDR3 region has 18 residues. The CDR3 sequence is CAWSSLNHGGPLNYGYTF. In DNA, the CDR3 is TGTGCCTGGAGCTCCCTGAATCACGGGGGACCTTTAAACTATGGCTACACCTTC.

A word on this clone: Other DNA sequences within the sample encode an identical CDR3. The chain uses TRBV5-1 and TRBJ1-2; TRBD1 matches at 7 bases. In germline, CDR1 is SGHRS, CDR2 YFSETQ. The CDR3 is made up of 15 amino acids. Unmatched junction bases numbered 4, after V lost 0 bases and J lost 2 bases. This CDR3 is CASSLGQGVNYGYTF. CDR3 bases: TGCGCCAGCAGCTTGGGACAGGGAGTGAACTATGGCTACACCTTC.

The table lists this clone with a count of one. The chain links TRBV19 to TRBJ2-7; 7 bases line up with TRBD2. V lost 4 bases, J lost 2 bases, and 8 bases stayed unmatched. Germline CDR1 LNHDA, CDR2 SQIVND (reference sequence). The CDR3 is 15 amino acids. The CDR3 DNA reads TGTGCCAGTAGTACCTCCCGCGGGGGTACCTACGAGCAGTACTTC. This codes for CASSTSRGGTYEQYF.

Note on this clone: Compared with germline, one end of the junction differs, possibly owing to a read error. Other DNA sequences in the sample encode the same CDR3. The CDR3 sequence is CASSLDSGTVRAYEQYF. Written as DNA, the CDR3 is TGCGCCAGCAGTTTGGATAGTGGGACAGTGAGGGCCTACGAGCAGTACTTC. The V and J genes are TRBV5-1 and TRBJ2-7, with 7 bases that match TRBD1. The CDR3 is 17 amino acids. Per germline, CDR1 SGHRS and CDR2 YFSETQ.